The rows below give T cell receptor beta chains drawn from one sample of a study of cytomegalovirus exposure and HLA in healthy donors. Data came from immunoSEQ multiplex PCR; TCRdb stores just in-frame clones and leaves some out. The sample yields 160,000 or so clones, around 75% seen once. The sequenced material came from PBMCs. The source is a female donor in good health and CMV-seronegative. Each CDR3 is given without its conserved first and last residue. Each record gives: clone size, V gene, J gene, CDR3 protein. Expanded clones are given a class, and other clones once, few, many or no size at all.

>few|TRBV19|TRBJ2-7
ASSPSGLAVGGQY
>.|TRBV27|TRBJ2-7
ASSLDRGRYTEQY
>.|TRBV2|TRBJ2-3
ASSPRGGGTDTQY
>few|TRBV6-5|TRBJ2-7
ASSYEGVSATEQY
>.|TRBV19|TRBJ2-7
ASSSSGASGRRDEQY
>once|TRBV4-3|TRBJ2-1
ASSQDLTSGGYEQF
>once|TRBV4-1|TRBJ1-2
ASSQEAGNGYT
>.|TRBV4-1|TRBJ2-7
ASSHSADRAYSYEQY
>few|TRBV2|TRBJ2-3
ASTPGGPINTQY
>once|TRBV21-1|TRBJ2-2
ASSIDRGVNTGELF
>.|TRBV2|TRBJ2-1
ASKGDYNEQF
>.|TRBV5-1|TRBJ2-3
ASSLAVTDTQY
>.|TRBV29-1|TRBJ1-2
SVEAPGHYYGYT
>once|TRBV6-5|.
ASSAPGGGYEQY
>.|TRBV5-1|TRBJ2-1
ASSLTPTVSSYNEQF
>.|TRBV10-3|TRBJ2-7
AISEVAGETGEQY
>once|TRBV19|TRBJ2-3
ASSIARTATDTQY
>few|TRBV4-3|TRBJ2-7
ASSPGASGSIYEQY
>.|TRBV10-3|TRBJ1-2
AIMEGGTQGYT
>.|TRBV5-1|TRBJ1-1
ASSWGGSSGTEAF
>few|TRBV4-3|TRBJ2-7
ASSPQRVSSYEQY
>.|TRBV11-2|TRBJ2-5
ASSNIAEVGETQY
>once|TRBV27|TRBJ2-7
ASSRSGSYYEQY
>.|TRBV25-1|TRBJ1-5
ASSESEGRDNQPQH